The entry that follows covers one T cell receptor (beta chain) sequence. Its specificity is unknown. This record belongs to a study of T cell repertoires in cytomegalovirus infection. CDR3 length: 17 residues. Per the germline V gene, CDR1 is SGHVS and CDR2 is FQNEAQ. J was trimmed by 4 bases and V by 5 bases; bases with no gene match: 15. In TCRdb, the reads were re-called with MiXCR into one record per CDR3 protein. The table shows tens of thousands of distinct CDR3 sequences, with 40% occurring only once. The material sequenced was CD8+ T cells from cultured PBMCs, taken from culture after CMV antigen stimulation. The receptor was isolated from a human donor in good health (CMV status not recorded). Some clones in this sample may be carry-over from other donors' samples. The genes are TRBV7-8 and TRBJ2-7, with 9 positions matching TRBD1. The CDR3 is CASSGSSGTGKGYEQYF. The CDR3 nucleotides read TGTGCCAGCAGCGGGAGCTCCGGGACAGGGAAAGGGTACGAGCAGTACTTC.